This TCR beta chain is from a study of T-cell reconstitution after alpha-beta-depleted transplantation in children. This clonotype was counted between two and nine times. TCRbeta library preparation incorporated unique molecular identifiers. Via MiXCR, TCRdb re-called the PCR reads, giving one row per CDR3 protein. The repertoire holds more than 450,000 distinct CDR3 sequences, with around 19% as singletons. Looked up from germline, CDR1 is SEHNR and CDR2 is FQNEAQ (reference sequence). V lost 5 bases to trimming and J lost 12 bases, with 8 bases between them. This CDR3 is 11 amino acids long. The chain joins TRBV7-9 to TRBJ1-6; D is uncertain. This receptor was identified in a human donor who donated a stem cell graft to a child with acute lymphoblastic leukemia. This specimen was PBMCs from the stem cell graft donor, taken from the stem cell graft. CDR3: CASSVTVPLHF. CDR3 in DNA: TGTGCCAGCAGCGTGACGGTACCCCTCCACTTT.